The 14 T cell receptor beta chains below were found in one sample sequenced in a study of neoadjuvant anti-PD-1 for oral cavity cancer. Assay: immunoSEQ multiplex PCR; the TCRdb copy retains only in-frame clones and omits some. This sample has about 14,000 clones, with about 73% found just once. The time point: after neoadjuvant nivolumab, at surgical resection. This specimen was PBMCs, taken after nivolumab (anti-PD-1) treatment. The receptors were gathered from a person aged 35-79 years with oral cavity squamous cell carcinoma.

CDR3 region: CASTDRPVGSYNEQFF. For the CDR3, the DNA is TGTGCCAGTACCGACAGGCCAGTGGGATCCTACAATGAGCAGTTCTTC. The chain couples TRBV19 to TRBJ2-1; D is possibly TRBD1 (6 bases). CDR1 LNHDA and CDR2 SQIVND come from the germline V gene (reference sequence). V dropped 7 bases and J dropped 1 base, with 17 bases sitting between them. The CDR3 totals 16 residues.

CDR3: CASSFSTAGAFF. CDR3 bases: TGTGCCAGCAGCTTTTCGACTGCTGGCGCTTTCTTT. The genes are TRBV7-8 and TRBJ1-1; no clear D gene. CDR3 length: 12 residues. The germline V and J ends were trimmed by 3 bases and 11 bases, with 13 bases remaining between them. The V gene's germline CDR1 is SGHVS and CDR2 FQNEAQ.

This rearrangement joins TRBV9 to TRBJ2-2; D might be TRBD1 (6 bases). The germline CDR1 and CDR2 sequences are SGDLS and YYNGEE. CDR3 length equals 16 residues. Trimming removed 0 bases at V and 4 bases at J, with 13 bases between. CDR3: CASSVGSQGITGELFF. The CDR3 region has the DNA TGTGCCAGCAGCGTAGGGAGCCAGGGGATCACCGGGGAGCTGTTTTTT.

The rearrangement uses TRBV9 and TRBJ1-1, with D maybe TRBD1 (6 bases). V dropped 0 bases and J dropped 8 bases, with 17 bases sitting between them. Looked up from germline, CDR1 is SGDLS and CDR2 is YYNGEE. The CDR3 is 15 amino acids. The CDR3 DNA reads TGTGCCAGCAGCGTAGGAACGACAGGTCAGGCGGAAGCTTTCTTT. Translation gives CASSVGTTGQAEAFF.

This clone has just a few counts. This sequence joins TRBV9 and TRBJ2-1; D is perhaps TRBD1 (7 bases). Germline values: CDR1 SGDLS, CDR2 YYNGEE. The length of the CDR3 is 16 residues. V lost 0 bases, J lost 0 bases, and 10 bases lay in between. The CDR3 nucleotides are TGTGCCAGCAGCGTAGCAGGGGGGAGCTCCTACAATGAGCAGTTCTTC. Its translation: CASSVAGGSSYNEQFF.

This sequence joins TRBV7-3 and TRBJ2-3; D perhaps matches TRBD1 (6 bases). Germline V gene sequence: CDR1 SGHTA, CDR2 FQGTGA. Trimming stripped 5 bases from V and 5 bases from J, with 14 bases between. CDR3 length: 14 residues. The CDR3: CASSEQGSGDTQYF. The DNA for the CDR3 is TGTGCCAGCAGCGAACAGGGCTCGGGAGATACGCAGTATTTT.

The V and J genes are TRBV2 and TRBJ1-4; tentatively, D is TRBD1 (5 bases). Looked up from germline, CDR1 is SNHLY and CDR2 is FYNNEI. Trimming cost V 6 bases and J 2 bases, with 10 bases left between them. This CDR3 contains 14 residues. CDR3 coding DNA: TGTGCCAGCAGCCCAGGGATGACTAATGAAAAACTGTTTTTT. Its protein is CASSPGMTNEKLFF.

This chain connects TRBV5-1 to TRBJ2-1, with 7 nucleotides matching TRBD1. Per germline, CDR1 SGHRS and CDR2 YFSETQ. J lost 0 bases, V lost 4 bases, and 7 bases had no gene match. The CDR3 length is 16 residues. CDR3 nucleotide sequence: TGCGCCAGCAGCCTTGACAGGGTTAGCTCCTACAATGAGCAGTTCTTC. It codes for CASSLDRVSSYNEQFF.

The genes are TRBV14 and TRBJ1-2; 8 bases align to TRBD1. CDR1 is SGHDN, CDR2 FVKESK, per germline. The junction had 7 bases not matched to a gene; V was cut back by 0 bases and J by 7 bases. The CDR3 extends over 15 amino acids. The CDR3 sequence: CASSQDMHGTGGYTF. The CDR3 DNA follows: TGTGCCAGCAGCCAAGATATGCACGGGACAGGTGGCTACACCTTC.

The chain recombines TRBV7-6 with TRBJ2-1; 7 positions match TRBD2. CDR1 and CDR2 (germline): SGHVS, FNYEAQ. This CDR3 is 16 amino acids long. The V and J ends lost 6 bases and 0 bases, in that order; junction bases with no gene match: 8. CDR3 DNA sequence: TGTGCCAGCAGTTATACAGCGGGGCCCTCCTACAATGAGCAGTTCTTC. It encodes CASSYTAGPSYNEQFF.

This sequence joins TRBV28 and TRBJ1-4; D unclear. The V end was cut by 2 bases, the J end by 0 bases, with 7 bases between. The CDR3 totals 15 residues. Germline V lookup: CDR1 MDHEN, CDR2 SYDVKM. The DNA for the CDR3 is TGTGCCAGCAGTTTAGTAGCTACAACTAATGAAAAACTGTTTTTT. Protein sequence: CASSLVATTNEKLFF.

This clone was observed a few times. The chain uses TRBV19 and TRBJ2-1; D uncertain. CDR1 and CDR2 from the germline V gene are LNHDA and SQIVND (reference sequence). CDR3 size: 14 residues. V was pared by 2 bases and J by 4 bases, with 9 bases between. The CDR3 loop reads CASSINPLYNEQFF. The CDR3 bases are TGTGCCAGTAGTATAAATCCCTTGTACAATGAGCAGTTCTTC.

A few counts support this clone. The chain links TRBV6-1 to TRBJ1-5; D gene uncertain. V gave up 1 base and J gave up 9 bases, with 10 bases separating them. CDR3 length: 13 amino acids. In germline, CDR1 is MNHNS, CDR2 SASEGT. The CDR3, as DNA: TGTGCCAGCAGTGAAGACTTTTGGCGGCCCCAGCATTTT. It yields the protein CASSEDFWRPQHF.

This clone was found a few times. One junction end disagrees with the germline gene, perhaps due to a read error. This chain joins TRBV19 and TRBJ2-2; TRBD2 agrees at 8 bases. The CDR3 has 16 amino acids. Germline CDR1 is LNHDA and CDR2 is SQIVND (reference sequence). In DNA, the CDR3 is TGTGCCAGTAGTCCCTGGACTAGCCTAAACATCGGGGAGCTGTTTTTT. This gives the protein CASSPWTSLNIGELFF. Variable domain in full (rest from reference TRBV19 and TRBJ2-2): DGGITQSPKYLFRKEGQNVTLSCEQNLNHDAMYWYRQDPGQGLRLIYYSQIVNDFQKGDIAEGYSVSREKKESFPLTVTSAQKNPTAFYLCASSPWTSLNIGELFFGEGSRLTVL.